This TCR beta chain was recorded in a study of cytomegalovirus exposure and HLA in healthy donors. Primers included in the PCR were 60 Vbeta and 13 Jbeta primers. Here immunoSEQ multiplex PCR was the method, and the copy in TCRdb shows in-frame clones only, minus some. The data contain 150,000 to 200,000 clones, 65% to 90% of them singletons. General study findings and limits: For cytomegalovirus status, the classifier reportedly gave diagnoses with high specificity and sensitivity. Presence/absence analyses took donor sequencing depth as roughly uniform.

Concerning this clone itself: The target antigen is unknown.

Germline V gene sequence: CDR1 MDHEN, CDR2 SYDVKM. The CDR3 runs 15 residues. The chain carries TRBV28 and TRBJ2-5; 10 bases fit TRBD1. The better agreement between TRBJ2-7 and the DNA end casts doubt on the J call. The sequencing sample was made of PBMCs. The sequence was collected from a woman between 18 and 29 years old in good health and CMV-seronegative. The CDR3 DNA follows: TGTGCCAGCAGCCCTACCGGGACAGGGGCCTACGAGCAGTACTTC. It yields the protein CASSPTGTGAYEQYF.